The source of this T cell receptor beta chain is a study of cytomegalovirus exposure and HLA in healthy donors. Overall study findings and caveats: In a later analysis, at a false discovery rate of 0.05, approximately 18,000 TCR beta sequences were associated with HLA alleles.

The germline CDR1 and CDR2 sequences are SEHNR and FQNEAQ (reference sequence). This CDR3 is built from 11 residues. V was shortened by 5 bases and J by 4 bases, with 6 bases between the two germline ends. Points on this clone: Its antigen is undetermined.

The PCR was carried out with 60 Vbeta primers and 13 Jbeta primers. The table came from immunoSEQ multiplex PCR; TCRdb's copy has only in-frame clones and leaves some out. This table has about 130,000 clones, 83% appearing once. Donors in the study were healthy people who gave bone marrow. Material for sequencing was PBMCs. This clonotype was sampled from a girl aged 2 to 10 in good health and CMV-seronegative. The chain couples TRBV7-9 to TRBJ2-7; tentative D call: TRBD2 (6 bases). In DNA form, the CDR3 reads TGTGCCAGCAGCCGGGGGTACGAGCAGTACTTC. This translates into CASSRGYEQYF.